Only one count was recorded for the clone carrying this T cell receptor (beta chain). These data belong to a study of CD8 T cells in Susac syndrome. The authors sequenced TCR beta from blood CD8+ and CD4+ T cells. The individuals used as controls were healthy donors who had been matched for both age and sex. The CD8+ and CD4+ T cells were negatively isolated, with the TEMRA cells enriched by FACS. CDR3 length: 14 residues. Germline V gene sequence: CDR1 MNHEY, CDR2 SVGEGT. The V and J ends lost 7 bases and 3 bases respectively, with 13 bases between them. Roughly 0.45 to 1 ug RNA was reverse transcribed with random hexamers. An immunoSEQ multiplex PCR generated amplified TCR beta CDR3 products spanning 54 Vbeta and 13 Jbeta. TCRdb used MiXCR to reprocess the immunoSEQ multiplex PCR reads, holding one entry per CDR3 protein. Of 160,000 or so distinct CDR3 sequences in the sample, around 92% were seen once.

The V gene is TRBV6-2 or TRBV6-3, the J gene TRBJ1-5; D is perhaps TRBD1 (6 bases). The specimen was CD4+ T cells from PBMCs. The origin of this receptor is a human donor in good health. In DNA form, the CDR3 reads TGTGCCAGCACGAGACAGGAGATCAATCAGCCCCAGCATTTT. Translation gives CASTRQEINQPQHF.